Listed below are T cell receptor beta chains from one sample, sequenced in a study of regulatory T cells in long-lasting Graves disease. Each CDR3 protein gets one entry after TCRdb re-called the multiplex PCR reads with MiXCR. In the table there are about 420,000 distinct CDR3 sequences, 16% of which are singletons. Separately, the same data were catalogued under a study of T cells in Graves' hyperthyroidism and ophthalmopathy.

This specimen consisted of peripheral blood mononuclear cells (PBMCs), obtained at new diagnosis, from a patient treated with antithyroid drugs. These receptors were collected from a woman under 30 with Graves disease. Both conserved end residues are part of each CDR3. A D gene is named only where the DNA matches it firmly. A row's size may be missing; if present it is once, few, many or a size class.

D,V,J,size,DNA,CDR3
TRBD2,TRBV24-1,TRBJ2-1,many,TGTGCCACCTCCGGGACTAGGCGACGGGAGCAGTTCTTC,CATSGTRRREQFF
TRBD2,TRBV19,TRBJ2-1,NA,TGTGCCAGTAGTATGCCCCGGCTAGCGGGAGTCCCCCCCCACAATGAGCAGTTCTTC,CASSMPRLAGVPPHNEQFF
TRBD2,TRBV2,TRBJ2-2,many,TGTGCCAGCAGTCCTAGCGGGAGCGTCACCGGGGAGCTGTTTTTT,CASSPSGSVTGELFF
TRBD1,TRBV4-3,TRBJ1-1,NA,TGCGCCAGCAGCCAGGGTCAGGGGGCGAACACTGAAGCTTTCTTT,CASSQGQGANTEAFF
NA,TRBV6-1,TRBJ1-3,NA,TGTGCCAGCACCGAAACCGGGACATTCGGAAACACCATATATTTT,CASTETGTFGNTIYF
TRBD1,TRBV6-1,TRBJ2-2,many,TGTGCCAGCATTCCGACAGGGGCCCGCGTCAGGGAGCTGTTTTTT,CASIPTGARVRELFF
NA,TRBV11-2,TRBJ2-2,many,TGTGCCAGCAGCTTTCGCAGATCGAACACCGGGGAGCTGTTTTTT,CASSFRRSNTGELFF
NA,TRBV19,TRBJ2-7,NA,TGTGCCAGTAGTACCCCGGGACCTCCCTCCTACGAGCAGTACTTC,CASSTPGPPSYEQYF
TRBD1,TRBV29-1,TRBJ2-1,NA,TGCAGCGTTGTAGTGGGACAGGGTCCCAATGAGCAGTTCTTC,CSVVVGQGPNEQFF
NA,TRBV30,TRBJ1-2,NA,TGTGCCTGGACACCCCCCCGTCGTGGCAGCGAACAAAACTATGGCTACACCTTC,CAWTPPRRGSEQNYGYTF
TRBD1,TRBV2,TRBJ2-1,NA,TGTGCCAGCAGCCGGGACAGAGTCAATGAGCAGTTCTTC,CASSRDRVNEQFF
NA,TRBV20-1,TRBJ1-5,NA,TGCAGTGCTCCCACAGGGACTCTTCGCGATAGCAATCAGCCCCAGCATTTT,CSAPTGTLRDSNQPQHF
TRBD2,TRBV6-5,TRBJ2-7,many,TGTGCCAGCAGTTACTCTAGCGGGAGGTACGAGCAGTACTTC,CASSYSSGRYEQYF
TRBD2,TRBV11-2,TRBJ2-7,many,TGTGCCAGCAGCCCCGGACGGGGGGTGTGGGCCTACGAGCAGTACTTC,CASSPGRGVWAYEQYF
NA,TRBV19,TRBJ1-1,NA,TGTGCCAGTAGTATCGGGGGGCGCCCCACTGAAGCTTTCTTT,CASSIGGRPTEAFF
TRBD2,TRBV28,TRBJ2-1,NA,TGTGCCAGCAGTTCACTAGCGGACATCTCTCGGGAGCAGTTCTTC,CASSSLADISREQFF
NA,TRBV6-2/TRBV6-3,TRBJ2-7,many,TGTGCCAGCAGAGGCCGGGACTCGGCGACCTACGAGCAGTACTTC,CASRGRDSATYEQYF
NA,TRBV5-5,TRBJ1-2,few,TGTGCCAGCAGCTTGGCGGAATATTCCGGGACAAGGTATTATGGCTACACCTTC,CASSLAEYSGTRYYGYTF
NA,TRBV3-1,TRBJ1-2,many,TGTGCCAGCAGTGATACATCCGGCTACACCTTC,CASSDTSGYTF
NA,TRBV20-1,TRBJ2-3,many,TGCAGTGCTAGCCCTCTTGCTAGCCAGCGCACAGATACGCAGTATTTT,CSASPLASQRTDTQYF
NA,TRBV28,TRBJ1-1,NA,TGTGCCAGCAAGGGTCCGTGGGGGATTAACACTGAAGCTTTCTTT,CASKGPWGINTEAFF
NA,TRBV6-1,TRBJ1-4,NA,TGTGCCAGCACCCAGACAAGACGCAATGAAAAACTGTTTTTT,CASTQTRRNEKLFF
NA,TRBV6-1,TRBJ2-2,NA,TGTGCCAGCAGTCGACCGCAGACGAACACCGGGGAGCTGTTTTTT,CASSRPQTNTGELFF
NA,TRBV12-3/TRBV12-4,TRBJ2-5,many,TGTGCCAGCAGTCTCCAGGGGTGGGAGACCCAGTACTTC,CASSLQGWETQYF
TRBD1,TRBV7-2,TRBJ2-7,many,TGTGCCAGCAGCTTGGCTGGGACAGGGGGCTACGAGCAGTACTTC,CASSLAGTGGYEQYF
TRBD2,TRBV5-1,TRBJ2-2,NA,TGCGCCAGCAGTGGGGGACTAGCGGGTCGAGGGGAGCTGTTTTTT,CASSGGLAGRGELFF